This T cell receptor beta chain was sequenced during a study of beta chain features in type 1 diabetes. The CDR3 length is 13 residues. In germline, CDR1 is SQVTM, CDR2 ANQGSEA. V lost 3 bases, J lost 3 bases, and 12 bases lay in between. This clone has more than one count but fewer than ten. The entirety of the isolated RNA underwent reverse transcription, so expressed TCRB transcripts were sequenced. The assay was immunoSEQ multiplex PCR, and TCRdb's table has in-frame clones only and misses some. Here the sample spans fewer than 250,000 clones, under 70% being singletons. Over 95% purity was reached by all sorted populations.

Material for sequencing was naive CD4+ T cells from blood. This sequence was found in a man aged 25-45 years in good health. The chain joins TRBV29-1 to TRBJ2-7; D is possibly TRBD1 (5 bases). CDR3 sequence reads: CSVERIDSYEQYF. Written as DNA, the CDR3 is TGCAGCGTTGAGCGGATTGACAGCTACGAGCAGTACTTC.